These 26 T cell receptor beta chains were sequenced from one sample in a study of blood T cell repertoires in COVID-19. The table came from immunoSEQ multiplex PCR; TCRdb's copy has only in-frame clones and leaves some out. Altogether 100,000 to 150,000 clones are present, around 86% being singletons, with the ten largest covering roughly 12%. Sequencing was done on a sample of peripheral blood. These receptors all come from a man aged 60 to 75 with acute or convalescent COVID-19.

The genes are TRBV6-1 and TRBJ2-7; D call uncertain. This CDR3 region has 16 residues. Trimming removed 3 bases from V and 5 bases from J, with 20 bases in between. Germline values: CDR1 MNHNS, CDR2 SASEGT. This CDR3 reads CASSDNAAPRTDEQYF. The CDR3 DNA is TGTGCCAGCAGTGATAACGCCGCGCCGCGCACGGACGAGCAGTACTTC.

V and J are TRBV28 and TRBJ1-1, with D perhaps matching TRBD1 (6 bases). This CDR3 has 15 amino acids. Deletions cut 5 bases from V and 1 base from J, with 14 bases between. Per the germline V gene, CDR1 is MDHEN and CDR2 is SYDVKM. CDR3 sequence (DNA): TGTGCCAGCAGTCCACGTCGCAGGGGGAACACTGAAGCTTTCTTT. Translation gives CASSPRRRGNTEAFF.

The rearrangement uses TRBV7-8 and TRBJ2-3; tentative D call: TRBD2 (5 bases). Germline-derived CDR1 and CDR2 are SGHVS and FQNEAQ. This CDR3 contains 13 residues. The ends were cut back, 8 bases at V and 4 bases at J, with 13 bases in the middle. CDR3 DNA sequence: TGTGCCAGCGTATACGGAGGAGCAGATACGCAGTATTTT. Residues: CASVYGGADTQYF.

The chain combines TRBV5-1 with TRBJ2-1; 12 bases match TRBD2. CDR3 size: 15 residues. The V gene end was trimmed by 0 bases and the J gene end by 7 bases; junction bases not matched to a gene: 2. Germline values: CDR1 SGHRS, CDR2 YFSETQ. The CDR3 DNA is TGCGCCAGCAGCTTGGAGCTAGCGGGAGGGAATGAGCAGTTCTTC. Its protein product is CASSLELAGGNEQFF.

The sample holds a few counts of this clone. This chain uses TRBV12-5 with TRBJ1-3; 7 bases agree with TRBD1. J lost 0 bases, V lost 6 bases, and 2 bases had no gene match. Germline CDR1 and CDR2: LGHNT and FRNRAP. The CDR3 covers 14 residues. CDR3 DNA sequence: TGTGCTAGTGGCCAGGGGGGCTCTGGAAACACCATATATTTT. Its translation is CASGQGGSGNTIYF.

This chain's CDR3 is CASSEVTGGLGSYEQYF. CDR3 coding DNA: TGTGCCAGCAGTGAAGTGACAGGCGGGTTGGGGTCCTACGAGCAGTACTTC. The chain has TRBV2 and TRBJ2-7; D is perhaps TRBD1 (6 bases). The CDR3 spans 17 residues. Germline assignment: CDR1 SNHLY and CDR2 FYNNEI. Between the trimmed V and J ends, which lost 1 base and 1 base, there was a span of 17 bases.

This chain connects TRBV11-3 to TRBJ2-1; the match to TRBD2 covers 8 bases. With V trimmed by 0 bases and J by 3 bases, 4 bases remained unmatched. CDR3 length equals 16 residues. Looked up from germline, CDR1 is SGHNT and CDR2 is YENEEA. CDR3 nucleotides: TGTGCCAGCAGCTTAGAAGGGACTAGGAGCTACAATGAGCAGTTCTTC. Translating gives CASSLEGTRSYNEQFF. Full variable domain (rest looked up from reference TRBV11-3 and TRBJ2-1): EAGVVQSPRYKIIEKKQPVAFWCNPISGHNTLYWYLQNLGQGPELLIRYENEEAVDDSQLPKDRFSAERLKGVDSTLKIQPAELGDSAVYLCASSLEGTRSYNEQFFGPGTRLTVL.

The V and J genes are TRBV2 and TRBJ2-3, with 10 bases fitting TRBD2. There are 16 residues in the CDR3. The germline V gene encodes CDR1 SNHLY and CDR2 FYNNEI. J was trimmed by 7 bases and V by 0 bases; bases with no gene match: 7. The DNA of the CDR3 is TGTGCCAGCAGTGAAGCCCAAGCGGGAGGGCCAAATACGCAGTATTTT. Protein product: CASSEAQAGGPNTQYF.

The genes are TRBV29-1 and TRBJ2-3, with 7 positions matching TRBD2. Germline-derived CDR1 and CDR2 are SQVTM and ANQGSEA. Trimming cost V 7 bases and J 2 bases; bases outside gene matches: 3. The CDR3 sequence is 12 residues long. CDR3 coding DNA: TGCAGCGCCCGGGGGGACACAGATACGCAGTATTTT. Amino acid sequence: CSARGDTDTQYF.

The chain uses TRBV19 and TRBJ2-3; 13 positions agree with TRBD2. The CDR3 is made up of 15 amino acids. V lost 5 bases, J lost 8 bases, and 7 bases stayed unmatched. Germline V gene lookup returns CDR1 LNHDA and CDR2 SQIVND (reference sequence). The CDR3 region has the DNA TGTGCCAGTAGTCCCAGGACTAGCGGGAGTGGTACGCAGTATTTT. Its translation is CASSPRTSGSGTQYF. Full variable domain (rest looked up from reference TRBV19 and TRBJ2-3): DGGITQSPKYLFRKEGQNVTLSCEQNLNHDAMYWYRQDPGQGLRLIYYSQIVNDFQKGDIAEGYSVSREKKESFPLTVTSAQKNPTAFYLCASSPRTSGSGTQYFGPGTRLTVL.

The V and J genes are TRBV6-5 and TRBJ2-2; TRBD1 aligns across 7 bases. The CDR3 is 14 amino acids. Germline lookup yields CDR1 MNHEY and CDR2 SVGAGI. J was trimmed by 3 bases and V by 6 bases; bases with no gene match: 4. The CDR3 sequence is CASSYDRDTGELFF. CDR3 coding DNA: TGTGCCAGCAGCTACGACAGGGACACCGGGGAGCTGTTTTTT.

The chain joins TRBV5-1 to TRBJ1-6; no clear D gene. Germline-derived CDR1 and CDR2 are SGHRS and YFSETQ. The V end was cut by 0 bases, the J end by 10 bases, with 11 bases between. CDR3 length equals 14 residues. Here the CDR3 reads CASSLDSHDSPLHF. The CDR3 DNA sequence: TGCGCCAGCAGCTTGGACAGCCACGACTCACCCCTCCACTTT.

The CDR3 region is CAWSYRHYSNQPQHF. In DNA, the CDR3 is TGTGCCTGGAGTTACCGGCACTATAGCAATCAGCCCCAGCATTTT. This chain joins TRBV30 and TRBJ1-5, with D unresolved. Germline assignment: CDR1 GTSNPN and CDR2 SVGIG (reference sequence). The CDR3 sequence is 15 residues long. With 2 bases removed from V and 0 bases from J, the gap between germline ends came to 11 bases.

This clone occurred once. The chain carries TRBV10-3 and TRBJ1-4, with 8 bases identical to TRBD1. CDR1 is ENHRY, CDR2 SYGVKD, per germline. Trimming at V came to 7 bases and at J to 8 bases, leaving 12 bases not matched to a gene. The CDR3 runs 15 residues. CDR3 loop: CAIKEGTGGSEKLFF. In DNA form, the CDR3 reads TGTGCCATCAAGGAGGGAACAGGGGGGTCCGAAAAACTGTTTTTT.

CDR3 sequence: CASSPGSGSGGRRSETQYF. The CDR3 DNA is TGTGCCAGCTCCCCAGGGAGTGGGAGTGGCGGAAGAAGGTCAGAGACCCAGTACTTC. The chain is built from TRBV18 and TRBJ2-5; D is tentatively TRBD1 or TRBD2 (5 bases each). Germline CDR1 and CDR2: KGHSH and LQKENI. V lost 6 bases, J lost 4 bases, and 30 bases lay in between. The CDR3 has 19 residues. Supplemented by reference TRBV18 and TRBJ2-5, the full variable domain reads NAGVMQNPRHLVRRRGQEARLRCSPMKGHSHVYWYRQLPEEGLKFMVYLQKENIIDESGMPKERFSAEFPKEGPSILRIQQVVRGDSAAYFCASSPGSGSGGRRSETQYFGPGTRLLVL.

J is TRBJ1-2 and V is TRBV28, with D possibly matching TRBD1 (6 bases). V was pared by 7 bases and J by 3 bases, with 18 bases between. The CDR3 totals 15 residues. In germline, CDR1 is MDHEN, CDR2 SYDVKM. Here the CDR3 reads CASTSEGVGYYGYTF. DNA for the CDR3: TGTGCCAGCACCTCTGAGGGGGTAGGCTACTATGGCTACACCTTC.

The gene calls are TRBV23-1 and TRBJ1-6; unclear D gene. TRBV23-1 is noted as an ORF with a role that remains uncertain. V gave up 5 bases and J gave up 0 bases, with 14 bases separating them. This CDR3 contains 17 residues. This CDR3 reads CASSYMGESSYNSPLHF. As DNA, the CDR3 is TGCGCCAGCAGTTACATGGGCGAGAGCTCCTATAATTCACCCCTCCACTTT.

The V call is TRBV6-5, the J call TRBJ1-4; 7 nucleotides match TRBD1. Trimming at V came to 8 bases and at J to 4 bases, leaving 7 bases not matched to a gene. This CDR3 has 14 amino acids. The germline V gene has CDR1 MNHEY and CDR2 SVGAGI. DNA of the CDR3: TGTGCCAGCCGAGGGACAGCTAATAATGAAAAACTGTTTTTT. Its protein product is CASRGTANNEKLFF.

The V gene is TRBV10-2, the J gene TRBJ2-3; the D gene is possibly TRBD2 (5 bases). Germline CDR1 reads WSHSY; CDR2 reads SAAADI. The V end was cut by 0 bases, the J end by 14 bases, with 21 bases between. The CDR3 totals 15 residues. The CDR3 spells CASSESKPGSALRYF. Here the CDR3 DNA reads TGCGCCAGCAGTGAGTCGAAGCCGGGGTCCGCTCTTCGGTATTTT.

This clone appeared a single time. The CDR3 spells CATSRDQGRNEKLFF. The CDR3 DNA reads as TGTGCCACCAGCAGAGATCAGGGGCGGAACGAAAAACTGTTTTTT. The chain combines TRBV15 with TRBJ1-4; tentatively, D is TRBD1 (6 bases). Looked up from germline, CDR1 is LNHNV and CDR2 is YYDKDF (reference sequence). V was trimmed by 0 bases and J by 8 bases, leaving 13 bases between them. The CDR3 has 15 amino acids.

This clone appeared once. V and J are TRBV10-1 and TRBJ1-2; tentatively, D is TRBD1 (6 bases). V lost 9 bases to trimming and J lost 6 bases, with 14 bases between them. The CDR3 spans 12 residues. CDR1 WNHNN and CDR2 SYGVQD come from the germline V gene (reference sequence). The CDR3, as DNA: TGCGCCAGATCTCGGGGGGGGCATGGCTACACCTTC. Translating gives CARSRGGHGYTF.

This chain joins TRBV21-1 and TRBJ2-7; the tabulated D call, TRBD1, remains unverified against the DNA. TRBV21-1 is annotated as a pseudogene. This CDR3 has 14 residues. Here the CDR3 reads CASSKRKGAYEQYF. The CDR3, as DNA: TGTGCCAGCAGCAAACGAAAGGGGGCCTACGAGCAGTACTTC.

The rearrangement joins TRBV19 to TRBJ1-5, with 8 positions matching TRBD1. The CDR3 is made up of 16 amino acids. Unmatched junction bases numbered 9, after V lost 3 bases and J lost 5 bases. The germline CDR1 and CDR2 sequences are LNHDA and SQIVND (reference sequence). The CDR3 DNA sequence: TGTGCCAGTAGTATTCCCCGACAGGGGTGGGATCAGCCCCAGCATTTT. Its protein is CASSIPRQGWDQPQHF.

The chain has TRBV25-1 and TRBJ1-3; D might be TRBD1 (5 bases). There are 15 residues in the CDR3. Deletions cut 8 bases from V and 0 bases from J, with 14 bases between. Looked up from germline, CDR1 is MGHDK and CDR2 is SYGVNS. CDR3 sequence: CASVRDWDSGNTIYF. DNA for the CDR3: TGTGCCAGCGTCCGGGACTGGGACTCTGGAAACACCATATATTTT.

The chain recombines TRBV28 with TRBJ2-4; the D is unclear. The CDR3 length is 15 residues. Looked up from germline, CDR1 is MDHEN and CDR2 is SYDVKM. The V end was cut by 3 bases, the J end by 0 bases, with 9 bases between. CDR3 protein: CASSLSRLAKNIQYF. CDR3 DNA: TGTGCCAGCAGTTTGTCCAGGCTAGCCAAAAACATTCAGTACTTC.

The chain carries TRBV6-1 and TRBJ1-2; 7 nucleotides match TRBD1. The CDR3 has 15 amino acids. With 2 bases clipped from V and 9 bases from J, the junction kept 12 bases outside the gene matches. CDR1 and CDR2 from the germline V gene are MNHNS and SASEGT. DNA of the CDR3: TGTGCCAGCAGTGAAAGGCCGGGACAGAGTTTGAGCTACACCTTC. Protein product: CASSERPGQSLSYTF.